This TCR beta chain appears in the sequencing data of a study of cytomegalovirus exposure and HLA in healthy donors. At the level of the study: From donors who were HLA-typed, an early data release held about 89 million unique TCRs.

CDR1 is SQVTM and CDR2 is ANQGSEA in the germline V gene. Trimming shortened V by 3 bases and J by 1 base, and 7 bases separated the two germline ends. This CDR3 contains 12 residues. Donors consisted of healthy bone marrow donors. For this clone: Its specificity is unknown.

Study outcomes and limitations: V- and J-gene trimming of TCR beta was linked (in a later analysis) to a missense DCLRE1C variant. CMV antigen specificity of three CMV-associated chains was confirmed in vitro.

Use of 60 Vbeta and 13 Jbeta primers characterized the PCR. Here immunoSEQ multiplex PCR was the method, and the copy in TCRdb shows in-frame clones only, minus some. The table lists under 150,000 clones, over 55% of them singletons. Sequenced material: PBMCs. The V call is TRBV29-1, the J call TRBJ2-7, with D possibly TRBD1 on 5 matching bases. The sequence came from a young man in good health and CMV-seropositive. The CDR3 is CSVDQGSYEQYF. DNA for the CDR3: TGCAGCGTTGACCAGGGTTCCTACGAGCAGTACTTC.